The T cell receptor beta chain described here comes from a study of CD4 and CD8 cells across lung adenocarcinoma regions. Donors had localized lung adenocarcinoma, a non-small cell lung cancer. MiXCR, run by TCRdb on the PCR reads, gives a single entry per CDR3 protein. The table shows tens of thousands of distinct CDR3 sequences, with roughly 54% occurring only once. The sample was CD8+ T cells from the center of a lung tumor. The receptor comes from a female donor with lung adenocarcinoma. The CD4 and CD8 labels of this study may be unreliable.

The CDR3 spells CASSPIWTSGLGNEQFF. The DNA of the CDR3 is TGCGCCAGCAGCCCCATATGGACTAGCGGGTTAGGTAATGAGCAGTTCTTC. The V gene is TRBV4-1, the J gene TRBJ2-1; the match to TRBD2 covers 11 bases. V was pared by 4 bases and J by 7 bases, with 12 bases of the junction left unmatched. This CDR3 region has 17 residues. Germline assignment: CDR1 MGHRA and CDR2 YSYEKL.